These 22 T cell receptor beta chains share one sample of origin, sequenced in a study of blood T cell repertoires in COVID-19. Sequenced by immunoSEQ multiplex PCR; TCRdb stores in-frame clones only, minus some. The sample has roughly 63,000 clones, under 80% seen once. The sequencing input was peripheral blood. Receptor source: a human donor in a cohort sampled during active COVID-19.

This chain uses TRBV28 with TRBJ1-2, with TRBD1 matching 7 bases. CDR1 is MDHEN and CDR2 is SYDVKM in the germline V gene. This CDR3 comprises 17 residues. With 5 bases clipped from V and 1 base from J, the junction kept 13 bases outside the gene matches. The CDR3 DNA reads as TGTGCCAGCAGTACCCCGGACAGGAGGGCCCATAACTATGGCTACACCTTC. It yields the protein CASSTPDRRAHNYGYTF.

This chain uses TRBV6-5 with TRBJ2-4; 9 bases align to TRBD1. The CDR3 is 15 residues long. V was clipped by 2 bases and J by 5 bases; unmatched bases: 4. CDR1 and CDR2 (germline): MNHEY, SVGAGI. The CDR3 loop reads CASSYAGQGQNIQYF. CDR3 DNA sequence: TGTGCCAGCAGTTACGCGGGACAGGGCCAAAACATTCAGTACTTC.

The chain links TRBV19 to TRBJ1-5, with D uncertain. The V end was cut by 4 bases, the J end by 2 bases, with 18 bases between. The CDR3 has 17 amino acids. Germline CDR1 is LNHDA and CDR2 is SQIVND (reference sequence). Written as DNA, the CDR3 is TGTGCCAGTAGTACCCGACACATCTTGGGTGGCAATCAGCCCCAGCATTTT. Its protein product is CASSTRHILGGNQPQHF. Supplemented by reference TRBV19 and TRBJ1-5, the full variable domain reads DGGITQSPKYLFRKEGQNVTLSCEQNLNHDAMYWYRQDPGQGLRLIYYSQIVNDFQKGDIAEGYSVSREKKESFPLTVTSAQKNPTAFYLCASSTRHILGGNQPQHFGDGTRLSIL.

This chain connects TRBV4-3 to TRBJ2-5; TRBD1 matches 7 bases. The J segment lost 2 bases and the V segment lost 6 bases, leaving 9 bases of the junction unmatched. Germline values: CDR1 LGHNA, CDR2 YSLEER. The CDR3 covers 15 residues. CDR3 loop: CASRKIGDRQETQYF. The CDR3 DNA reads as TGCGCCAGCAGAAAGATTGGGGACAGACAAGAGACCCAGTACTTC.

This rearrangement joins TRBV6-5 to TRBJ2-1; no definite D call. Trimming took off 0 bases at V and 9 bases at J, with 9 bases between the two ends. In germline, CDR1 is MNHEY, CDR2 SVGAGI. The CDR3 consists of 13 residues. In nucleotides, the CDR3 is TGTGCCAGCAGTTACTCAGAAGCGCCTGAGCAGTTCTTC. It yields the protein CASSYSEAPEQFF.

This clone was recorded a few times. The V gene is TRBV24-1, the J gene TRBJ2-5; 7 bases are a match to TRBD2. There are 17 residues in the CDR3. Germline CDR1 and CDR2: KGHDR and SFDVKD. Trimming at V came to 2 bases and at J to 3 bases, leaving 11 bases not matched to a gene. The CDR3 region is CATSDSPRGDLKETQYF. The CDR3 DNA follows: TGTGCCACCAGTGATTCCCCCCGGGGGGATCTTAAAGAGACCCAGTACTTC.

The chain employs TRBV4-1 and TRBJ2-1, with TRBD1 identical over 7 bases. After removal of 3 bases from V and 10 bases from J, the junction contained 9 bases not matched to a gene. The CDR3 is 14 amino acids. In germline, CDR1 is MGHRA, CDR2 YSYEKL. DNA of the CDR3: TGCGCCAGCAGCCAGAGGGGGCCGTCATACGAGCAGTTCTTC. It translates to CASSQRGPSYEQFF.

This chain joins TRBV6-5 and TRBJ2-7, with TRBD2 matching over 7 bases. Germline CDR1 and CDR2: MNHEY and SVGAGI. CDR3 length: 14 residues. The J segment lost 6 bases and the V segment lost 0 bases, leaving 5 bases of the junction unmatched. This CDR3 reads CASSYSLIAGEQYF. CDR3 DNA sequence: TGTGCCAGCAGTTACTCCCTGATAGCGGGCGAGCAGTACTTC.

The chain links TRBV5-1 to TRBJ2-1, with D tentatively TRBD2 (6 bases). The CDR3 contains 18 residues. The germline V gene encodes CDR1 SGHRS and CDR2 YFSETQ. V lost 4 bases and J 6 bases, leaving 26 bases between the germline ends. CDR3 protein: CASSPTLTSIPSPNEQFF. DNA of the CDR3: TGCGCCAGCAGCCCGACCTTGACTAGTATTCCCTCCCCCAATGAGCAGTTCTTC.

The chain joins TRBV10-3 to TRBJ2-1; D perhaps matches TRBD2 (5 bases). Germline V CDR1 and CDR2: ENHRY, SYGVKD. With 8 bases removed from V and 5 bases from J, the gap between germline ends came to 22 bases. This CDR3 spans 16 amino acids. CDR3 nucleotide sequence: TGTGCCATCCGAGGCCCTCCCGGCGGGCGAGACAATGAGCAGTTCTTC. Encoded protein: CAIRGPPGGRDNEQFF.

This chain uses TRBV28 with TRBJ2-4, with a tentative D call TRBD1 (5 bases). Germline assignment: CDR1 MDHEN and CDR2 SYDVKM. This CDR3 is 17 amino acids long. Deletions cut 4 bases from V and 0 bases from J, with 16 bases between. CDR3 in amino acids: CASSSTAPFIAKNIQYF. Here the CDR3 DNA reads TGTGCCAGCAGTTCGACAGCCCCCTTCATAGCCAAAAACATTCAGTACTTC.

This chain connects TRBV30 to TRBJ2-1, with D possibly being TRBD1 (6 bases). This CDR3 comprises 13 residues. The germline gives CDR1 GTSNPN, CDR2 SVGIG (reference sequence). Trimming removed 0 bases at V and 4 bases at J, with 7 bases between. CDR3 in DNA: TGTGCCTGGAGTGTAGGGACATACAATGAGCAGTTCTTC. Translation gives CAWSVGTYNEQFF.

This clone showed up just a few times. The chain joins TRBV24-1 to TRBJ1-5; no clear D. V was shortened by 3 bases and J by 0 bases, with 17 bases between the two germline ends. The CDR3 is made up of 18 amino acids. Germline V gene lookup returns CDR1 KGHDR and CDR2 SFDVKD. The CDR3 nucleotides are TGTGCCACCAGTGATGACTCGGACGGACTTTATAGCAATCAGCCCCAGCATTTT. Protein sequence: CATSDDSDGLYSNQPQHF.

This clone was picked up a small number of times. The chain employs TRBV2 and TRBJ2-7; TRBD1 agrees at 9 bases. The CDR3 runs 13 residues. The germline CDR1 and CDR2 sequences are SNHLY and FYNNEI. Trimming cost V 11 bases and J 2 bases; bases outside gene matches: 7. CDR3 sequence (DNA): TGTGCCTCTCAGAGGACAGGGGCCTACGAGCAGTACTTC. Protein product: CASQRTGAYEQYF.

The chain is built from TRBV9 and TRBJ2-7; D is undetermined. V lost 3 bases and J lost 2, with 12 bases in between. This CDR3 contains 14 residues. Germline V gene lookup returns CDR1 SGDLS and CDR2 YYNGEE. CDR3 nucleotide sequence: TGTGCCAGCAGCGCAGTGGCTAGTACCTACGAGCAGTACTTC. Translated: CASSAVASTYEQYF.

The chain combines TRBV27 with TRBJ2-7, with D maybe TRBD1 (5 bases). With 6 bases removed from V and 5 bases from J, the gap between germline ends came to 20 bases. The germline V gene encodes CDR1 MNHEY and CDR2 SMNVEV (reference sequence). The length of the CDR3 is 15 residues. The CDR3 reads CASSHPQGAVDEQYF. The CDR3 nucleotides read TGTGCCAGCAGCCACCCTCAGGGTGCGGTCGACGAGCAGTACTTC.

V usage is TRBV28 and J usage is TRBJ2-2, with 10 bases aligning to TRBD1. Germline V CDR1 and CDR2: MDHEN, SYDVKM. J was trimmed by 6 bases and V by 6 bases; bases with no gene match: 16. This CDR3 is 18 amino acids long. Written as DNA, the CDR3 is TGTGCCAGCAGGATAATACCCTCCCGGGACAGGGGATCCGGGGAGCTGTTTTTT. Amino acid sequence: CASRIIPSRDRGSGELFF.

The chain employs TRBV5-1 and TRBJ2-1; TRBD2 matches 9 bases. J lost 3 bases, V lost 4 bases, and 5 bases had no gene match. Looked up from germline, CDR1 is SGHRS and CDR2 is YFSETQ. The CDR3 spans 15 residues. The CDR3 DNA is TGCGCCAGCAGCCGGCGGGAGGGCCACTACAATGAGCAGTTCTTC. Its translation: CASSRREGHYNEQFF.

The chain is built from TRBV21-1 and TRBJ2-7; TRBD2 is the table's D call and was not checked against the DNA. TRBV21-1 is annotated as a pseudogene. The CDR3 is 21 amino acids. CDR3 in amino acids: CASSSQGAGNGLATNSYEQYF. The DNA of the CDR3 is TGTGCCAGCAGCTCCCAGGGGGCAGGGAATGGACTAGCGACGAACTCCTACGAGCAGTACTTC.

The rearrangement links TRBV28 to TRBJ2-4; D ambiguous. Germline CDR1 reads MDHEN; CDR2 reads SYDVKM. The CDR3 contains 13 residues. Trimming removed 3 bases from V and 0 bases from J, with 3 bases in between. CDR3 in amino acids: CASSFGAKNIQYF. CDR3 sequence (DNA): TGTGCCAGCAGTTTCGGAGCCAAAAACATTCAGTACTTC.

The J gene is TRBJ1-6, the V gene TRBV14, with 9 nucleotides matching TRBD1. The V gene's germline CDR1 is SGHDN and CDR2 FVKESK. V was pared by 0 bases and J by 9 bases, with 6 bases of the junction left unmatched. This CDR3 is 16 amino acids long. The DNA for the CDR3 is TGTGCCAGCAGCCAAGATCAGGTGACAGGGGGTTCACCCCTCCACTTT. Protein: CASSQDQVTGGSPLHF.

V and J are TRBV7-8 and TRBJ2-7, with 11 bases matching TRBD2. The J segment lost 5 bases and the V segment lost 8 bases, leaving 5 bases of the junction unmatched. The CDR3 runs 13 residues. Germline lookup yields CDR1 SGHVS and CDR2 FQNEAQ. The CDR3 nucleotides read TGTGCCAGCGCCACTAGCGGGAGAGACGAGCAGTACTTC. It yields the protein CASATSGRDEQYF.